This TCR beta chain is from a study of human T cells and chemical hapten exposure listed by TCRdb under 2021. Describing the broader study: For sensitization, 2% DPC in acetone was applied to a roughly 2 cm by roughly 2 cm area of upper inner arm skin. Throughout the study period of around 25 weeks, patients also received therapeutic DPC doses to the scalp every week. Patch tests used Finn chambers with 0.01% DPC on the upper back, scored after 6 days by International Contact Dermatitis Research Group standards. The mostly female patient cohort included alopecia areata with under or over 50% scalp involvement, alopecia totalis and alopecia universalis. Libraries were pooled for sequencing, and variation in per-sample TCR yields was attributed mainly to small differences in library volumes within the pool. Peripheral blood TCR repertoire changes were tracked in vivo in alopecia patients during primary and secondary sensitization to the hapten diphenylcyclopropenone (DPC). Blood samples were taken from patients before sensitization (week 0) and then at 2, 6 and about 24 weeks after DPC sensitization. Blood for TCR sequencing was provided by twenty-nine alopecia patients at one to four time points (pre-sensitization, 2, 6 and 24 weeks).

The time point label here, explained by the study, means: patch test 3, about 24 weeks after DPC sensitization. The treatment or condition tag for this specimen amounts to: therapeutic diphenylcyclopropenone sensitization with weekly scalp DPC. At each patch-test visit, blood was drawn before the patch test was applied. Patients were eligible if aged 18 to 70, diagnosed with alopecia and judged suitable for DPC therapy, and pregnant patients were excluded. Total RNA was isolated from unfractionated whole blood collected in Tempus Blood RNA tubes. Library method: RACE. Sequencing used a NextSeq 500. During library preparation, unique molecular identifiers were attached to individual cDNA molecules so that TCRs could be counted in a quantitative, reproducible way. Each blood RNA sample was used to sequence both TCR alpha and TCR beta chains. The paper's data handling went like this. A median of roughly 98,000 TCRs per sample was observed, with a range of roughly 20,000 to 750,000. V, J and CDR3 annotation of the TCR reads was carried out using the Decombinator software suite. To make PS versus PT1 abundance plots, every sample was subsampled to the same number of TCRs (28,000). Expanded TCRs were defined as absent before sensitization and observed at least eight times at the 2-week time point. The public reads were reanalyzed by TCRdb: fastp trimming at Q25, MiXCR alignment, in-frame beta chains only. Each entry is one CDR3 protein sequence, shown with its most common DNA and genes. The V and J calls come from TCRdb's annotation, not from the publication. The sample records 50,000 or so distinct CDR3 sequences, 8% to 10% of which are singletons. The ten top clones hold roughly 17% of the sample.

In this sample, this clonotype turned up many times. Its specific antigen is unknown. No base quality values were provided; no much bigger clone lies one nucleotide off. The CDR3 measures 14 amino acids from cysteine to phenylalanine. Only the CDR3 DNA stays, 42 bases, in frame from base 1. V loses 2 bases of germline sequence and J loses 2 bases, and the interval between the two ends is 10 bases. The germline V gene supplies CDR1 SGDLS and CDR2 YYNGEE. Study-wide conclusions, independent of this receptor: After repeated subsampling, changes were observed in the strength of the expansion versus patch-test correlation and in the threshold at which the correlation became significant. Alopecia, a presumed autoimmune disease, was present in all patients, so the immune response of the patients might differ from that of healthy individuals. Significantly more large CDR3 similarity clusters were formed by expanded TCRs than by pre-sensitization or healthy control sets, consistent with antigen-driven responses. DPC sensitization did not change how many TCRs were above 1 in 1000 frequency, and no evidence was found of alterations in global repertoire structure. Patch test score was positively correlated with the number of PT1 expanded TCRs, with significance at thresholds 8, 16 and 32 but not at 4.

This TCR came from a woman between 40 and 55 years old with alopecia areata. Some clones in this sample may be carry-over from other donors' samples. The sequencing used whole blood, collected in connection with sensitization to the hapten diphenylcyclopropenone (DPC). The V gene is TRBV9 and the J gene is TRBJ1-1; a tentative D call is TRBD1 (5 bases match). In nucleotide form, the sequence is TGTGCCAGCAGCGTGACAGTTCTAAACACTGAAGCTTTCTTT. It translates as CASSVTVLNTEAFF.